This entry describes one T cell receptor (beta chain). This clone was observed a single time. The antigen it recognizes is unknown. No base quality information exists; no much larger clone differs at one position. This CDR3 is also generated by other DNA sequences in the sample. The donors were healthy, HIV-negative adults who had no recently reported acute infections or vaccinations. Only Caucasian adults living in Nashville, Tennessee, USA were represented among the donors. CD4+ T cells were enriched by magnetic negative selection; naive cells were then positively selected on CD45RA, and the negative fraction formed the memory subset. Blood was collected by leukapheresis, and PBMCs were isolated by Ficoll-Histopaque density gradient centrifugation and then cryopreserved in liquid nitrogen vapor phase. Purity and quantity of every magnetically sorted T cell population were checked by analytical flow cytometry. Genomic DNA was isolated from every sorted fraction and measured by UV absorbance on a Nanodrop 2000c.

From the germline V gene, CDR1 is SGHRS and CDR2 is YFSETQ. Clipping removes 4 bases from V and 7 bases from J, with 3 as the unmatched junction base count. From the cysteine through the phenylalanine, the CDR3 covers 13 amino acids. Of all the DNA, just the CDR3 is kept, 39 bases in frame from base 1. The data are from a study of shared clonotypes between healthy human individuals (dated by TCRdb to about 2020). Looking at the study overall: The cohort included three men and two women between 18 and 49 years of age. Leukapheresis yielded between about 0.85 and 9.5 billion PBMCs per donor. For each donor, CD4 naive and CD4 memory were each run on three plates, CD8 naive on two plates, and CD8 memory on one plate. Libraries were prepared and TCR repertoires were sequenced by different laboratories using diverse techniques, in order to increase sequencing depth and limit assay-specific biases. To estimate repertoire size and how much clonotype sharing occurs between individuals, the study deeply sequenced the blood TCR repertoires of five healthy adults. General study outcomes and caveats: Sampling was restricted to blood, and TCR repertoires in tissue are likely to differ from TCR repertoires in blood. Pairwise subsampling indicated that sequencing depth was expected to affect the degree of clonotype sharing among donors. Naive subsets generally had larger estimated clonotype richness than memory subsets. The small number of donors limited the genetic and exposure-history diversity represented. Compared with non-shared clonotypes, the clonotypes found in all four sorted-subset donors had higher generation probabilities. Incomplete sequencing was indicated by rarefaction of sorted-subset datasets, despite the large sequencing depth. About 5% of naive CD4, 3.5% of naive CD8, approximately 2% of memory CD4, and approximately 0.39% of memory CD8 clonotypes were shared across several donors.

Using the deep immunoSEQ assay, multiplex PCR amplified TCR CDR3 regions from genomic DNA. Extracted genomic DNA from each cell subset was distributed evenly across all wells of several immunoSEQ 96-well plates, and each plate was treated as a replicate. For sorted subsets, each replicate PCR was loaded with roughly 0.2 ug genomic DNA, equivalent to 32,000 or so T cell genomes. Purified libraries were quantified with a Qubit 3.0 fluorometer, sized on a Bioanalyzer 2100, and re-quantified with the KAPA Library Quantification kit. Every immunoSEQ 96-well plate was sequenced on a separate single-read 150-cycle Illumina NextSeq 550 flow cell. The published analysis was carried out like this. The immunoSEQ output contained only junctional sequences without quality scores, so filtering could not match that applied to full-length reads. Sequences were annotated with PyIR, a Python wrapper for IgBLAST v1.9, and V/J genes and CDR3 were assigned using IMGT germline references. Reads were removed for weak V/J assignments (E-value above 1e-6), missing CDR3, stop codons, out-of-frame junctions, or ambiguous translated residues. V3J clonotypes were defined by identical inferred V gene, J gene, and CDR3 amino acid sequence. Percentage overlap between repertoires was computed as shared unique clonotypes divided by the size of the smaller repertoire. Repertoire richness was assessed with RTK rarefaction, the Chao1 estimator, and Recon v2.1 estimates of unobserved clonotypes. Generation probabilities were computed with OLGA for all TCRbeta clonotypes obtained by the gDNA method from a handful of donors. The source is immuneACCESS, and TCRdb retained only in-frame sequences with V and J called. Part of the clones is not carried over; for the studies checked, unresolved V genes explain less than half of this, and the remainder is unexplained. V, J and clone size derive from that table, while D and trimming were established from the DNA sequence. The sample data list some 2,100,000 clones, and 90% to 97% of these were observed just once. The top ten clones comprise around 0.13% of the sample.

The chain is assembled from TRBV5-1 and TRBJ1-2; TRBD1 matches 11 bases in the middle. The sequenced material came from naive CD4+ T cells sorted from blood. What this sample's cell subset or site label stands for: CD45RA+ positively selected. The clonotype originates from a man aged 18 to 30 in good health. The CDR3 reads CASSAGQGVGYTF. The DNA reads as follows: TGCGCCAGCAGCGCGGGACAGGGGGTTGGCTACACCTTC.